The present T cell receptor (beta chain) was sequenced within a study of blood T cell repertoires in COVID-19 (dated by TCRdb to 2018 to 2020). Regarding the complete study: The collaborator samples originated in the United States, Italy and Spain and spanned the acute and convalescent phases of COVID-19. The prospective study material was composed of cDNA or gDNA derived from T cells, B-cell-depleted T cells, or PBMCs. Where available, HLA class I and class II types were taken from metadata supplied by the sample provider and were not determined by assay-based typing. Samples were obtained from the ongoing ImmuneRACE study (first 160 participants) and from about 1,300 subjects provided by 6 global collaborators. A freely available public database, intended as a resource for researchers studying the immune response to SARS-CoV-2, is where the repertoires were released. Deeply sampled blood TCRbeta repertoires from subjects exposed to, actively infected with, or recovered from COVID-19 were included in the dataset. Nearly every sample came with metadata listing a de-identified subject ID, COVID-19 status, age in years and sex.

At the junction V is shortened by 1 base and J by 5 bases, with 15 bases in between. The germline V gene encodes CDR1 SGHRS and CDR2 YFSETQ. The CDR3 has 15 amino acids, counting the end cysteine and phenylalanine. The DNA shown is the 45-base CDR3, in frame from base 1. TCRbeta CDR3 regions were amplified from genomic DNA by means of the immunoSEQ Assay, a bias-controlled multiplex PCR. Per the authors' processing: The number of nucleated cells in each sample was estimated by amplification of reference gene primers within the assay. To quantify the absolute abundance of each unique TCRbeta CDR3 rearrangement, sequence reads were collapsed and filtered. For each sample, productive Simpson clonality was calculated by taking the square root of Simpson's diversity index across productive rearrangements. The table comes from immuneACCESS by way of TCRdb, which keeps in-frame sequences with V and J called. Part of the clones is missing from these tables; in studies checked, under half for an unresolved V gene and the rest for unknown reasons. That table gives V, J and clone size, and the DNA gave D and trimming. Within this sample are 90,000 to 100,000 clones, with 90% of them counted one time only. About 5% of the sample lies in the top ten.

Worth noting for this clone: Its antigen remains undetermined. Within one base of it there is no much larger clone, and no base qualities were kept.

What the research found in general, with its limitations: The quantity of clinical and demographic metadata differed by source and by participant and was supplied without curation.

The collaborating institutions used their own protocols to collect whole blood in K2EDTA tubes. For TCRbeta analysis, collaborators shipped samples as frozen whole blood, isolated PBMCs, or DNA extracted from either of those sample types. This receptor chain uses TRBV5-1 and TRBJ2-5, with TRBD2 perhaps the D gene, on 5 matching bases. Specimen: peripheral blood. The sequence derives from a man in his forties or fifties with acute or convalescent COVID-19. The CDR3 reads as follows: CASSLSPAVLETQYF. The DNA is as follows: TGCGCCAGCAGCTTGTCCCCAGCGGTCCTGGAGACCCAGTACTTC.